Presented here are 17 T cell receptor beta chains from one specimen sequenced in a study of OX40 agonist ivuxolimab in advanced cancers. TCRdb's copy holds only in-frame clones and misses some; the assay was immunoSEQ multiplex PCR. The top ten clones hold 1% to 1.5% of a sample with about 100,000 clones, 80% to 95% of them seen once. The sequences come from CD4+ or CD8+ T cells sorted from blood, collected in a trial of the OX40 agonist ivuxolimab. The receptors originated from an adult with an advanced solid tumor such as melanoma, head and neck, liver or kidney cancer.

The rearrangement uses TRBV27 and TRBJ2-1; TRBD2 might be the D (6 bases). The V gene's germline CDR1 is MNHEY and CDR2 SMNVEV (reference sequence). This CDR3 region has 14 residues. The ends were cut back, 6 bases at V and 6 bases at J, with 15 bases in the middle. The CDR3, as DNA: TGTGCCAGCAGCCGAGGGTGGGGGGTCAATGAGCAGTTCTTC. Protein sequence: CASSRGWGVNEQFF.

The CDR3 here is CASSEGAGSYGYTF. CDR3 bases: TGTGCCAGCAGTGAGGGGGCCGGAAGCTATGGCTACACCTTC. The chain couples TRBV6-4 to TRBJ1-2; D perhaps matches TRBD1 (6 bases). This CDR3 comprises 14 residues. V gave up 3 bases and J gave up 4 bases, with 12 bases separating them. Germline loops: CDR1 MRHNA, CDR2 SNTAGT.

The chain couples TRBV19 to TRBJ1-2; TRBD1 agrees at 7 bases. The CDR3 length is 15 residues. After removal of 6 bases from V and 4 bases from J, the junction contained 11 bases not matched to a gene. Germline lookup yields CDR1 LNHDA and CDR2 SQIVND (reference sequence). The CDR3 coding sequence is TGTGCCAGTAGGACCTTCCAGGGGGACGGCTATGGCTACACCTTC. The encoded protein is CASRTFQGDGYGYTF.

The rearrangement joins TRBV27 to TRBJ2-1; D possibly corresponds to TRBD2 (6 bases). V was clipped by 5 bases and J by 2 bases, with 13 bases between them. The CDR3 contains 15 residues. From germline, CDR1 is MNHEY and CDR2 SMNVEV (reference sequence). CDR3 region: CASSMGLMTYNEQFF. The CDR3 nucleotides read TGTGCCAGCAGTATGGGACTGATGACCTACAATGAGCAGTTCTTC.

The chain combines TRBV28 with TRBJ1-1; unclear D gene. The ends were cut back, 5 bases at V and 0 bases at J, with 7 bases in the middle. From germline, CDR1 is MDHEN and CDR2 SYDVKM. The CDR3 has 13 amino acids. For the CDR3, the DNA is TGTGCCAGCAGTGCTTTTTTGAACACTGAAGCTTTCTTT. Translated: CASSAFLNTEAFF. The full variable domain, rest sourced from reference TRBV28 and TRBJ1-1, is DVKVTQSSRYLVKRTGEKVFLECVQDMDHENMFWYRQDPGLGLRLIYFSYDVKMKEKGDIPEGYSVSREKKERFSLILESASTNQTSMYLCASSAFLNTEAFFGQGTRLTVV.

The chain employs TRBV4-2 and TRBJ1-2; 8 bases agree with TRBD1. Losses at the gene ends were 0 bases for V and 9 bases for J; bases not matched to a gene: 9. Germline lookup yields CDR1 LGHNA and CDR2 YNFKEQ. CDR3 length: 15 residues. CDR3: CASSQDSDRVIRYTF. CDR3 DNA: TGTGCCAGCAGCCAAGACTCGGACAGGGTTATCCGCTACACCTTC.

A remark on this clone: The sample contains more than one DNA sequence encoding this CDR3. CDR3 DNA sequence: TGTGCCAGCAGTCCAACAACAGGGGCTGGAAACACCATATATTTT. Its translation is CASSPTTGAGNTIYF. This chain connects TRBV6-5 to TRBJ1-3; TRBD1 agrees at 7 bases. CDR1 and CDR2 from the germline V gene are MNHEY and SVGAGI. The ends lost 5 bases at V and 2 bases at J; junction bases unmatched: 6. The CDR3 consists of 15 residues.

The chain combines TRBV7-2 with TRBJ2-2, with TRBD1 matching over 9 bases. Germline CDR1 is SGHTA and CDR2 is FQGNSA. The CDR3 has 16 residues. Unmatched junction bases numbered 5, after V lost 5 bases and J lost 1 base. CDR3 sequence (DNA): TGTGCCAGCAGCCGATGGACAGGGGTGAACACCGGGGAGCTGTTTTTT. Encoded protein: CASSRWTGVNTGELFF.

The rearrangement joins TRBV7-9 to TRBJ1-1; D call uncertain. The V gene's germline CDR1 is SEHNR and CDR2 FQNEAQ (reference sequence). The CDR3 is made up of 11 amino acids. Trimming took off 1 base at V and 7 bases at J, with 4 bases between the two ends. The DNA for the CDR3 is TGTGCCAGCAGCTTAGGGCGTGAAGCTTTCTTT. Encoded protein: CASSLGREAFF.

The chain uses TRBV11-2 and TRBJ2-1; tentative D call: TRBD2 (5 bases). Trimming cost V 2 bases and J 12 bases, with 11 bases left between them. The CDR3 consists of 12 residues. Germline loops: CDR1 SGHAT, CDR2 FQNNGV. The CDR3, as DNA: TGTGCCAGCAGCTTATCCCTAGAGGGGCAGTTCTTC. Translated: CASSLSLEGQFF.

The J gene is TRBJ1-1, the V gene TRBV6-1; TRBD1 matches 7 bases. This CDR3 is built from 14 residues. V was clipped by 7 bases and J by 1 base; unmatched bases: 6. Germline-derived CDR1 and CDR2 are MNHNS and SASEGT. The CDR3 bases are TGTGCCAGCAAGTTTACAGGGGCGAACACTGAAGCTTTCTTT. This gives the protein CASKFTGANTEAFF.

This chain joins TRBV13 and TRBJ2-7, with TRBD1 identical over 9 bases. The CDR3 spans 15 residues. Germline V gene lookup returns CDR1 PRHDT and CDR2 FYEKMQ (reference sequence). J was trimmed by 0 bases and V by 4 bases; bases with no gene match: 4. CDR3 sequence reads: CASSSTGGGSYEQYF. In nucleotides, the CDR3 is TGTGCCAGCAGCTCAACAGGGGGCGGCTCCTACGAGCAGTACTTC.

The chain employs TRBV7-9 and TRBJ2-5, with D maybe TRBD2 (6 bases). The CDR3 contains 14 residues. The V gene lost 4 bases and the J gene lost 11 bases, with 20 bases spanning the gap. Looked up from germline, CDR1 is SEHNR and CDR2 is FQNEAQ (reference sequence). This chain's CDR3 is CASSSRSGSGEQYF. CDR3 nucleotides: TGTGCCAGCAGCTCCCGATCGGGGTCGGGGGAGCAGTACTTC.

V is TRBV29-1 and J is TRBJ2-7, with D hard to call. Trimming cost V 6 bases and J 3 bases, with 18 bases left between them. The CDR3 has 14 residues. CDR1 and CDR2 (germline): SQVTM, ANQGSEA. CDR3 bases: TGCAGCGTAGTGAACAGAGACCGATACTACGAGCAGTACTTC. Translation: CSVVNRDRYYEQYF.

The chain is built from TRBV18 and TRBJ1-4; 10 nucleotides align to TRBD1. The CDR3 is 16 residues long. Germline V lookup: CDR1 KGHSH, CDR2 LQKENI. J was trimmed by 1 base and V by 4 bases; bases with no gene match: 3. The CDR3 DNA is TGTGCCAGCTCACTCGGACAGGGGGTAACTAATGAAAAACTGTTTTTT. The encoded protein is CASSLGQGVTNEKLFF.

The sample holds one count of this clone. The chain is built from TRBV2 and TRBJ2-7, with 12 bases fitting TRBD1. CDR1 and CDR2 (germline): SNHLY, FYNNEI. The CDR3 covers 13 residues. J lost 5 bases, V lost 5 bases, and 1 base had no gene match. The CDR3 region is CASSRDRGHEQYF. The CDR3 nucleotides read TGTGCCAGCAGTCGGGACAGGGGGCACGAGCAGTACTTC.

The CDR3 nucleotides are TGCGCCAGCAGCCCGGGTAGCGGGAGCTCCTACGAGCAGTACTTC. This codes for CASSPGSGSSYEQYF. The V call is TRBV5-1, the J call TRBJ2-7; 9 positions agree with TRBD2. V lost 4 bases to trimming and J lost 0 bases; unmatched junction nucleotides: 5. The CDR3 runs to 15 residues. Looked up from germline, CDR1 is SGHRS and CDR2 is YFSETQ.